These T cell receptor beta chains were read from a single sample in a study of blood T cell repertoires in COVID-19. Some clones are missing from TCRdb's copy, which holds only in-frame ones; the method was immunoSEQ multiplex PCR. This table holds fewer than 200,000 clones, 70% to 90% found once. Sequencing was carried out using peripheral blood. All receptors come from a middle-aged man who had recovered from COVID-19. Each CDR3 is given with its conserved first and last residue. A D gene is named only where the DNA matches it firmly. For some rows the clone size is stated as once, few or many, or as a class when expanded; others skip it.

d_gene,j_gene,len,abundance,v_gene,CDR3aa,CDR3nt
.,TRBJ2-7,12,.,TRBV20-1,CSAREGPYEQYF,TGCAGTGCTCGTGAGGGGCCCTACGAGCAGTACTTC
.,TRBJ1-2,11,.,TRBV7-2,CASSSAGGYTF,TGTGCCAGCAGCTCCGCGGGGGGCTACACCTTC
TRBD1,TRBJ2-2,15,.,TRBV30,CAWNHGQGSTGELFF,TGTGCCTGGAATCATGGACAGGGTTCCACCGGGGAGCTGTTTTTT
.,TRBJ1-5,12,few,TRBV10-1,CASRQGDQPQHF,TGCGCCAGCAGACAGGGAGATCAGCCCCAGCATTTT
.,TRBJ2-2,16,.,TRBV5-5,CASSLYRDPNTGELFF,TGTGCCAGCAGCTTGTACAGGGACCCGAACACCGGGGAGCTGTTTTTT
TRBD2,TRBJ2-1,17,.,TRBV18,CASSPGLAGGAYNEQFF,TGTGCCAGCTCACCGGGACTAGCGGGAGGGGCCTACAATGAGCAGTTCTTC
.,TRBJ2-1,8,.,TRBV5-1,CATPGQFF,TGCGCCACTCCGGGGCAGTTCTTC
TRBD2,TRBJ2-5,16,few,TRBV24-1,CATSDGTSGGAETQYF,TGTGCCACCAGTGACGGGACTAGCGGGGGGGCCGAGACCCAGTACTTC
.,TRBJ1-1,12,few,TRBV12-5,CASGLGNLEAFF,TGTGCTAGTGGTTTGGGTAATCTAGAAGCTTTCTTT
.,TRBJ2-1,11,.,TRBV11-3,CASSLDLRRFF,TGTGCCAGCAGCTTAGATTTGAGGCGGTTCTTC
.,TRBJ1-5,12,.,TRBV19,CASSTENQPQHF,TGTGCCAGTAGTACGGAGAATCAGCCCCAGCATTTT
.,TRBJ2-6,15,.,TRBV5-5,CASSLASSGANVLTF,TGTGCCAGCAGCTTGGCCAGCTCTGGGGCCAACGTCCTGACTTTC
TRBD1,TRBJ1-3,16,once,TRBV7-6,CASSARQGSSGNTIYF,TGTGCCAGCAGCGCAAGACAGGGAAGCTCTGGAAACACCATATATTTT
.,TRBJ1-5,13,once,TRBV2,CASSPGTNQPQHF,TGTGCCAGCAGTCCCGGTACCAATCAGCCCCAGCATTTT
TRBD2,TRBJ2-1,14,.,TRBV14,CASSQGLAHNEQFF,TGTGCCAGCAGCCAAGGACTAGCCCACAATGAGCAGTTCTTC